The clone carrying this TCR beta chain showed up just a few times. Germline V gene data show CDR1 as SGHDT and CDR2 as YYEEEE. CDR3 length equals 13 residues. With 5 bases removed from V and 2 bases from J, the gap between germline ends came to 9 bases. The sample comes from a study of blood T cell repertoires in COVID-19. Study information: PBMCs, B-cell-depleted T cells, or T cells provided the cDNA or gDNA that made up the material.

Original methodology: Quantification of nucleated cells was approximated via reference gene primer amplification. TCRdb's copy holds only in-frame clones and misses some; the assay was immunoSEQ multiplex PCR. Clone size and V and J calls were adopted from that table, with D and trimming inferred from the DNA. The sample lists about 190,000 clones; approximately 90% were seen once. This TCR derives from a man aged 65 to 85 with active or convalescent COVID-19. Sequencing used peripheral blood. V gene TRBV5-6 combines with J gene TRBJ2-3; perhaps TRBD1 as D (6 bases). CDR3 in DNA: TGTGCCAGCAGGAGGGGGAACACAGATACGCAGTATTTT. This sequence encodes CASRRGNTDTQYF. Together with reference TRBV5-6 and TRBJ2-3, the CDR3 gives the full variable domain: DAGVTQSPTHLIKTRGQQVTLRCSPKSGHDTVSWYQQALGQGPQFIFQYYEEEERQRGNFPDRFSGHQFPNYSSELNVNALLLGDSALYLCASRRGNTDTQYFGPGTRLTVL.